Reported below is one T cell receptor (beta chain). This CDR3 contains 18 residues. From germline, CDR1 is LGHDT and CDR2 YNNKEL (reference sequence). V trimming: 6 bases; J trimming: 0 bases; junction bases outside the gene matches: 8. The sample belongs to a study of blood T cell repertoires in COVID-19. Study in general: Acute and convalescent COVID-19 samples came from the United States, Italy and Spain. Nucleic acid was either cDNA or gDNA, and it came from T cells, B-cell-depleted T cells, or PBMCs.

The table came from immunoSEQ multiplex PCR; TCRdb's copy has only in-frame clones and leaves some out. The sample has about 410,000 clones; about nine tenths are singletons. The source material was peripheral blood. The clonotype originates from a woman in her 30s with active or convalescent COVID-19. The rearrangement uses TRBV3-1 (or the pseudogene TRBV3-2) and TRBJ2-4; TRBD2 matches at 13 bases. CDR3 sequence reads: CASSPGTSGMQAKNIQYF. The CDR3, as DNA: TGTGCCAGCAGTCCCGGGACTAGCGGGATGCAAGCCAAAAACATTCAGTACTTC.